These T cell receptor beta chains were read from a single sample in a study of shared clonotypes between healthy human individuals. Generated by immunoSEQ multiplex PCR, the TCRdb table keeps only in-frame clones and is missing some. Of around 600,000 clones detected, more than 95% appear once; the ten largest clones hold 0.057%. The source material was naive CD4+ T cells sorted from blood. The receptors were sampled from a woman aged 30 to 39 in good health. Both conserved end residues are part of each CDR3.

j_call: TRBJ2-7; v_call: TRBV11-2; cdr3_aa: CASSLEAGGPYEQYF
j_call: TRBJ2-2; v_call: TRBV2; cdr3_aa: CASSEWTSGRANTGELFF
j_call: TRBJ2-3; v_call: TRBV29-1; cdr3_aa: CSVSLAAQPDTQYF
j_call: TRBJ2-7; v_call: TRBV28; cdr3_aa: CASSLTQRTTDF
j_call: TRBJ2-4; v_call: TRBV7-2; cdr3_aa: CASSHSGTSNIQYF
j_call: TRBJ2-7; v_call: TRBV6-6; cdr3_aa: CASAVAGDYEQYF
j_call: TRBJ2-3; v_call: TRBV9; cdr3_aa: CASSVGSPAEATQYF
j_call: TRBJ2-2; v_call: TRBV6-1; cdr3_aa: CASSVSTGELFF
j_call: TRBJ2-1; v_call: TRBV29-1; cdr3_aa: CSVEDRVGRLVYSEQFF
j_call: TRBJ2-5; v_call: TRBV4-2; cdr3_aa: CASSQILAAEETQYF
j_call: TRBJ2-1; v_call: TRBV19; cdr3_aa: CASSSRVANYNEQFF
j_call: TRBJ1-5; v_call: TRBV19; cdr3_aa: CASNFLGGDQPQHF
j_call: TRBJ2-5; v_call: TRBV5-8; cdr3_aa: CASSTGQVQETQYF
j_call: TRBJ2-7; v_call: TRBV5-1; cdr3_aa: CASSPGLAGGNEQYF
j_call: TRBJ2-6; v_call: TRBV30; cdr3_aa: CAWSVIRGGANVLTF
j_call: TRBJ2-7; v_call: TRBV7-2; cdr3_aa: CASSFWLGYEQYF
j_call: TRBJ1-1; v_call: TRBV28; cdr3_aa: CASLLRFGTEAFF